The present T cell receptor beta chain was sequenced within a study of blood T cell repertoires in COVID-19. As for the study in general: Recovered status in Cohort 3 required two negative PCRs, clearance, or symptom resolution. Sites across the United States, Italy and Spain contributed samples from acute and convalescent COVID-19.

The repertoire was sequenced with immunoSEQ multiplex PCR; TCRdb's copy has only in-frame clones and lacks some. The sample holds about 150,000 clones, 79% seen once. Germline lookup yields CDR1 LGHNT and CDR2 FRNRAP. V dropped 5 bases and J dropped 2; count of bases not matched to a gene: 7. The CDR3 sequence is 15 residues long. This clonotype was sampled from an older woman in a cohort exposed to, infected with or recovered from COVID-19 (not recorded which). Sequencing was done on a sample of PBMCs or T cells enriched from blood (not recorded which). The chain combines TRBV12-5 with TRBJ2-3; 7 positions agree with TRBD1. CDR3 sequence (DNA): TGTGCTAGTGGTCTGCGCAGGGGGTCCACAGATACGCAGTATTTT. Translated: CASGLRRGSTDTQYF.